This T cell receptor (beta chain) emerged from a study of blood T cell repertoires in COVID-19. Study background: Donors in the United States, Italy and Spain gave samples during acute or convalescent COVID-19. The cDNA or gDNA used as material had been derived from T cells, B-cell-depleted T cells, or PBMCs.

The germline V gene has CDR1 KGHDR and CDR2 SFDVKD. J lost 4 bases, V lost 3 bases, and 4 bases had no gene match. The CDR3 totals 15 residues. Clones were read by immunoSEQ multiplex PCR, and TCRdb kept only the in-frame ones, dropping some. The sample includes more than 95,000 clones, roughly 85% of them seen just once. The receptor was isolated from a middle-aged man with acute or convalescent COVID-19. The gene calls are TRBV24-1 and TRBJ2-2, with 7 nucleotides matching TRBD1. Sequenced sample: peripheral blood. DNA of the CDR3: TGTGCCACCAGTGATACCGGGACAGTCACCGGGGAGCTGTTTTTT. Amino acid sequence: CATSDTGTVTGELFF.